These 10 T cell receptor beta chains were all obtained from the same sample, sequenced in a study of spatial heterogeneity in lung cancer. Points from the study as a whole: Intratumoral expanded alpha and beta TCR counts were found to track tumor mutation counts.

TCRdb passed the 5' RACE reads through MiXCR, listing each CDR3 protein once. The sample records about 23,000 distinct CDR3 sequences, approximately 4.8% being singletons. The antigens of these receptors remain unknown. The sample's time point: sample taken at primary tumor resection. Specimen: lung tumor tissue, collected at surgery. These receptors came from a male donor with early-stage non-small cell lung cancer.

This clonotype has more than one count but fewer than ten. J is TRBJ2-3 and V is TRBV9; D unclear. Trimming removed 1 base at V and 2 bases at J, with 5 bases between. CDR3 length: 13 residues. The V gene's germline CDR1 is SGDLS and CDR2 YYNGEE. The CDR3 region has the DNA TGTGCCAGCAGCGTATCCTCCACAGATACGCAGTATTTT. This translates into CASSVSSTDTQYF.

To note about this clonotype: At one end, the junction sequence differs from germline, possibly due to a read error. V and J are TRBV7-2 and TRBJ2-5; D assignment may be TRBD1 or TRBD2 (5 bases each). Looked up from germline, CDR1 is SGHTA and CDR2 is FQGNSA. CDR3 size: 12 residues. The CDR3 coding sequence is TGTGCCAGCAGCTTGCAGGGAGAGACCCAGCACTTC. It encodes CASSLQGETQHF.

This clonotype appeared many times. Germline and junction disagree at one end, which may indicate a read error. This sequence joins TRBV5-1 and TRBJ2-1; 9 nucleotides line up with TRBD1. The CDR3 is 14 amino acids. Germline values: CDR1 SGHRS, CDR2 YFSETQ. The CDR3 spells CASSYGQGQFEQFF. The CDR3 DNA is TGCGCCAGTAGCTATGGACAGGGGCAATTTGAGCAGTTCTTC. Drawing the rest from reference TRBV5-1 and TRBJ2-1, the complete variable domain is KAGVTQTPRYLIKTRGQQVTLSCSPISGHRSVSWYQQTPGQGLQFLFEYFSETQRNKGNFPGRFSGRQFSNSRSEMNVSTLELGDSALYLCASSYGQGQFEQFFGPGTRLTVL.

There are a few counts of this clonotype. The V and J genes are TRBV28 and TRBJ1-1; no reliable D call. The germline V gene has CDR1 MDHEN and CDR2 SYDVKM. The CDR3 contains 11 residues. Trimming took 7 bases from V and 4 from J, leaving 7 bases between them. This CDR3 reads CASTGLTEAFF. DNA of the CDR3: TGTGCCAGCACGGGCCTCACTGAAGCTTTCTTT. Drawing the rest from reference TRBV28 and TRBJ1-1, the complete variable domain is DVKVTQSSRYLVKRTGEKVFLECVQDMDHENMFWYRQDPGLGLRLIYFSYDVKMKEKGDIPEGYSVSREKKERFSLILESASTNQTSMYLCASTGLTEAFFGQGTRLTVV.

This clonotype appeared many times. The rearrangement joins TRBV9 to TRBJ2-7; no firm D call. V was trimmed by 5 bases and J by 4 bases, leaving 19 bases between them. The CDR3 has 15 residues. Germline CDR1 SGDLS, CDR2 YYNGEE. The CDR3 coding sequence is TGTGCCAGCAGTGATCGACAAGGCCCTGGATACGAGCAGTACTTC. Translation gives CASSDRQGPGYEQYF.

This clonotype has ten or more counts. The chain couples TRBV18 to TRBJ2-3; D unclear. V gave up 0 bases and J gave up 5 bases, with 9 bases separating them. The CDR3 loop spans 14 amino acids. CDR1 is KGHSH, CDR2 LQKENI, per germline. This CDR3 is CASSPPLERDTQYF. CDR3 bases: TGTGCCAGCTCACCACCCCTAGAAAGAGATACGCAGTATTTT.

The table lists this clonotype with many counts. The CDR3 reads CASRSGDRTYEQYF. In DNA, the CDR3 is TGTGCCAGCAGGAGCGGTGACAGGACCTACGAGCAGTACTTC. The chain joins TRBV6-5 to TRBJ2-7, with TRBD1 as a possible D gene (6 bases). The CDR3 totals 14 residues. V gave up 6 bases and J gave up 2 bases, with 14 bases separating them. CDR1 MNHEY and CDR2 SVGAGI come from the germline V gene.

The sample holds many counts of this clonotype. This sequence joins TRBV12-3 or TRBV12-4 and TRBJ2-5; weak D call: TRBD2 (5 bases). This CDR3 has 13 amino acids. Deletions cut 5 bases from V and 3 bases from J, with 10 bases between. The CDR3 loop reads CASSPDYEETQYF. Written as DNA, the CDR3 is TGTGCCAGCAGTCCTGACTATGAAGAGACCCAGTACTTC.

This clonotype was observed at least ten times. This chain joins TRBV4-2 and TRBJ2-7, with D possibly matching TRBD2 (6 bases). Germline CDR1 is LGHNA and CDR2 is YNFKEQ. Trimming stripped 3 bases from V and 3 bases from J, with 15 bases between. CDR3 size: 15 residues. The CDR3 bases are TGTGCCAGCAGCCACAAGCGGGCTACGATCTACGAGCAGTACTTC. This codes for CASSHKRATIYEQYF.

This clonotype is medium-sized (0.01 to 0.1%). The V and J genes are TRBV6-5 and TRBJ2-7, with D maybe TRBD2 (5 bases). CDR1 MNHEY and CDR2 SVGAGI come from the germline V gene. With 6 bases removed from V and 3 bases from J, the gap between germline ends came to 21 bases. The CDR3 has 16 residues. The CDR3 loop reads CASSLHGPPGIYEQYF. The CDR3 DNA follows: TGTGCCAGCAGCCTACATGGGCCCCCGGGGATCTACGAGCAGTACTTC.